This T cell receptor beta chain stems from a study of vaccination effects on CD4 cells after COVID-19. V trimming: 4 bases; J trimming: 5 bases; junction bases outside the gene matches: 4. The CDR3 contains 13 residues. Germline-derived CDR1 and CDR2 are SGDLS and YYNGEE. Method: immunoSEQ multiplex PCR; TCRdb's copy keeps in-frame clones and lacks some. The top ten hold nearly 3% of the sample, which has more than 35,000 clones, 82% seen once. Concerning this clone: Its antigen is currently unknown.

Scientists isolated CD4+ T cells after a roughly ten-day culture period ended. The V call is TRBV9, the J call TRBJ2-5; 8 bases are shared with TRBD1. This clonotype was obtained from a human donor who received a COVID-19 vaccine. The specimen comprised CD4+ T cells from PBMCs cultured without peptide, sampled before COVID-19 vaccination. In DNA form, the CDR3 reads TGTGCCAGCAGCATACGGACAGGGGAGACCCAGTACTTC. Translated: CASSIRTGETQYF.